Here is one T cell receptor beta chain with its context. What it binds is unknown. The CDR3 sequence is 13 residues long. Looked up from germline, CDR1 is KGHSH and CDR2 is LQKENI. With 3 bases removed from V and 4 bases from J, the gap between germline ends came to 10 bases. Measured with immunoSEQ multiplex PCR; TCRdb has only the in-frame clones, and not every one. The sample includes some 40,000 clones, over 85% seen only once; the top ten take more than 5.5%. The data stem from a study of T cells in localized non-small cell lung cancer. Study outcomes and limitations: Uninvolved adjacent lung had the highest recorded T cell clonality, with tumor below it.

This material consisted of peripheral blood, taken before any cancer treatment. The chain carries TRBV18 and TRBJ2-7; D remains ambiguous. The sequence was collected from a female donor older than 55 with stage I lung adenocarcinoma. CDR3 protein: CASSPRPGYEQYV. The CDR3 region has the DNA TGTGCCAGCTCACCCCGACCGGGTTACGAGCAGTACGTC.